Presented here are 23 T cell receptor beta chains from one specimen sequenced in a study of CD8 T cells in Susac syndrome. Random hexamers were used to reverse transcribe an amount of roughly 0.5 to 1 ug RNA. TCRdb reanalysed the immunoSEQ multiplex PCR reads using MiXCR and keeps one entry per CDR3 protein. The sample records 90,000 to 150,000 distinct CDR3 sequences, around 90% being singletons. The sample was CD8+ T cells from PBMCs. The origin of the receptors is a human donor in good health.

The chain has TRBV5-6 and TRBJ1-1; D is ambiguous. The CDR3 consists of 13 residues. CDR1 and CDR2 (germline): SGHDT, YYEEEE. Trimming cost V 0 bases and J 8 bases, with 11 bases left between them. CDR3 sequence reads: CASSLGPTGEAFF. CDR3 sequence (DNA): TGTGCCAGCAGCTTGGGACCCACCGGCGAAGCTTTCTTT.

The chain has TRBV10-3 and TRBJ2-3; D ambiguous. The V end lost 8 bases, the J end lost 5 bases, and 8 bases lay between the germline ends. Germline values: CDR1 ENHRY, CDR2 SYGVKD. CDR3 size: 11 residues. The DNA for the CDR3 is TGTGCCATCTCAGACGGAGATACGCAGTATTTT. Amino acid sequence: CAISDGDTQYF.

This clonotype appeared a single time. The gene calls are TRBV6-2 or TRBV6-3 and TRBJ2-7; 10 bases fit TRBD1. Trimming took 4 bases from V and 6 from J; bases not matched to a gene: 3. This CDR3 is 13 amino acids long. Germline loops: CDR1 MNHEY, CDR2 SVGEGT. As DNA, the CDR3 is TGTGCCAGCAGTTTATGGGACAGGGGCGAGCAGTACTTC. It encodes CASSLWDRGEQYF.

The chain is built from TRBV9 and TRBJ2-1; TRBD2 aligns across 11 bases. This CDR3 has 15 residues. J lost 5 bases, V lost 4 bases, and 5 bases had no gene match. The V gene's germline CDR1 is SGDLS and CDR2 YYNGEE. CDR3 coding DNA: TGTGCCAGCAGCATAGGACTAGCGGGCGACAATGAGCAGTTCTTC. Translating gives CASSIGLAGDNEQFF.

The CDR3 here is CASSPGMEQPQHF. The CDR3 DNA sequence: TGTGCCAGCTCACCCGGGATGGAGCAGCCCCAGCATTTT. The chain combines TRBV18 with TRBJ1-5; no definite D call. V lost 3 bases to trimming and J lost 7 bases, with 10 bases between them. Looked up from germline, CDR1 is KGHSH and CDR2 is LQKENI. The length of the CDR3 is 13 residues.

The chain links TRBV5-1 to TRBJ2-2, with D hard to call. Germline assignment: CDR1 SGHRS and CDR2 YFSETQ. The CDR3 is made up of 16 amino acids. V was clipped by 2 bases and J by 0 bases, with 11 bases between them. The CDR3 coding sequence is TGCGCCAGCAGCTTCGCGCCCCCGGCGAACACCGGGGAGCTGTTTTTT. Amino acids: CASSFAPPANTGELFF.

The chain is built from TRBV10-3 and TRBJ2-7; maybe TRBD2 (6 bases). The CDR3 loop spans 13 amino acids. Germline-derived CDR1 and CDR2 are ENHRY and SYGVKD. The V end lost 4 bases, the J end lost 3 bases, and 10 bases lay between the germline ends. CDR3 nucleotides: TGTGCCATCAGTGTGGGAGGACTCTACGAGCAGTACTTC. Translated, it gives CAISVGGLYEQYF.

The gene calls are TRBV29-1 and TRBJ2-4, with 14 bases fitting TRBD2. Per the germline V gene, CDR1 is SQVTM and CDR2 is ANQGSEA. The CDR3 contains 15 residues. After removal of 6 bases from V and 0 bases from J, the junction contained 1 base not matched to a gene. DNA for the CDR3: TGCAGCGTGGGACTAGCGGGGGTAGCCAAAAACATTCAGTACTTC. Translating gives CSVGLAGVAKNIQYF. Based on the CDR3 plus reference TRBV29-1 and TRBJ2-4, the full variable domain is SAVISQKPSRDICQRGTSLTIQCQVDSQVTMMFWYRQQPGQSLTLIATANQGSEATYESGFVIDKFPISRPNLTFSTLTVSNMSPEDSSIYLCSVGLAGVAKNIQYFGAGTRLSVL.

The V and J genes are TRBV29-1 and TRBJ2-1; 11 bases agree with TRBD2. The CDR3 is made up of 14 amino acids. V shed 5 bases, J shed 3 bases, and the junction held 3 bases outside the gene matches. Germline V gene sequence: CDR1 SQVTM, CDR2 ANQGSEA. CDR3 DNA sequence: TGCAGCGTTCATACTAGCGGGAGCTACAATGAGCAGTTCTTC. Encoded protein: CSVHTSGSYNEQFF.

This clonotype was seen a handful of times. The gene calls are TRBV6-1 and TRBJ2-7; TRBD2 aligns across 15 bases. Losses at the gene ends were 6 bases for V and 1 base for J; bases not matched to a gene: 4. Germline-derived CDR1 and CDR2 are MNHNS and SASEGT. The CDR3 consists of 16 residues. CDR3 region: CASSSGTSGRSYEQYF. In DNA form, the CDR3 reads TGTGCCAGCAGCTCGGGGACTAGCGGGAGGTCCTACGAGCAGTACTTC.

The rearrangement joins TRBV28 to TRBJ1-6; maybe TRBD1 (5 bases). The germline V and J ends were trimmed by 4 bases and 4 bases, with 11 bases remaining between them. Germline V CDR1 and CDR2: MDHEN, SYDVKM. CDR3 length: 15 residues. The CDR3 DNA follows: TGTGCCAGCAGTTCCCGACGGGGGTATAATTCACCCCTCCACTTT. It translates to CASSSRRGYNSPLHF.

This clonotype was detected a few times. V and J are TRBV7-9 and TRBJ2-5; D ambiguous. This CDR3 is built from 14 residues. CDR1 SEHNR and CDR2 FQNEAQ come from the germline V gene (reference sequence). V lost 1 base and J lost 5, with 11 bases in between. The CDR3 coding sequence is TGTGCCAGCAGCTTAGTAGGGTCGTACGAGACCCAGTACTTC. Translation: CASSLVGSYETQYF.

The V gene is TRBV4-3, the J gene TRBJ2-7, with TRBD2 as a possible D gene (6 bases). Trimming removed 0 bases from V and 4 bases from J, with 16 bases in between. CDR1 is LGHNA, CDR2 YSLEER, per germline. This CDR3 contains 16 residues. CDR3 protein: CASSQDWRAIGYEQYF. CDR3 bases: TGCGCCAGCAGCCAAGATTGGAGGGCCATTGGTTACGAGCAGTACTTC.

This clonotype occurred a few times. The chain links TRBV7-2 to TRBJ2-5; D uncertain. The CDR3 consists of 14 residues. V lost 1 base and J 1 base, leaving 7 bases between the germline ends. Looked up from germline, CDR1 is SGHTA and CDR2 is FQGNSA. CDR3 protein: CASSLVAVQETQYF. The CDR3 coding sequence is TGTGCCAGCAGCTTAGTGGCGGTCCAAGAGACCCAGTACTTC.

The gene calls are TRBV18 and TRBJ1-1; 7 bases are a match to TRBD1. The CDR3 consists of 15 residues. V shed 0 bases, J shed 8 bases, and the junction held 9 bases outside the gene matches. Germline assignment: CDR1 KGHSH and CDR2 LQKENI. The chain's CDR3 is CASSPPNQGVGEAFF. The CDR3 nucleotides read TGTGCCAGCTCACCACCAAATCAGGGGGTCGGGGAAGCTTTCTTT.

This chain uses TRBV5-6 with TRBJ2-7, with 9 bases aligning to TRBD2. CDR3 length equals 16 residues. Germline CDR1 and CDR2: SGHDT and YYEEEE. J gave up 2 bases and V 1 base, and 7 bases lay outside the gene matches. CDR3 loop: CASSLKMTSGTYEQYF. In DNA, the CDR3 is TGTGCCAGCAGCTTGAAGATGACTAGCGGAACCTACGAGCAGTACTTC.

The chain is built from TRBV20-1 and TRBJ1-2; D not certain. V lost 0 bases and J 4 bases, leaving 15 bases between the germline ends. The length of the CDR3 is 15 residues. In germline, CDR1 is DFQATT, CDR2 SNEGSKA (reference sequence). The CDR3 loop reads CSARDLTSPVYGYTF. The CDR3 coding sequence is TGCAGTGCTAGAGATCTAACCAGTCCCGTCTATGGCTACACCTTC.

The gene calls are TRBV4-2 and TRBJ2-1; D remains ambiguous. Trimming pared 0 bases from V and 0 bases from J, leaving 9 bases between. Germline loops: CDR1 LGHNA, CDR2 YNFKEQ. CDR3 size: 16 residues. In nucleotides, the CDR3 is TGTGCCAGCAGCCAAGAGCATACGAGCTCCTACAATGAGCAGTTCTTC. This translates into CASSQEHTSSYNEQFF.

CDR3 nucleotides: TGTGCCAGCAGCGTATCCCCAGGGACGCCCGATGAGCAGTTCTTC. Residues: CASSVSPGTPDEQFF. V gene TRBV9 combines with J gene TRBJ2-1; D assignment may be TRBD1 or TRBD2 (5 bases each). Trimming stripped 1 base from V and 8 bases from J, with 16 bases between. Germline values: CDR1 SGDLS, CDR2 YYNGEE. The CDR3 spans 15 residues.

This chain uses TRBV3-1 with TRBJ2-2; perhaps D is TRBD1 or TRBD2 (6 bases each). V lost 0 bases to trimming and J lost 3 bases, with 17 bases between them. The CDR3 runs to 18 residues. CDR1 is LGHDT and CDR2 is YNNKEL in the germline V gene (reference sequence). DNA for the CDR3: TGTGCCAGCAGCCAAGATATTAGCGGAAGGGGGGACACCGGGGAGCTGTTTTTT. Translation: CASSQDISGRGDTGELFF.

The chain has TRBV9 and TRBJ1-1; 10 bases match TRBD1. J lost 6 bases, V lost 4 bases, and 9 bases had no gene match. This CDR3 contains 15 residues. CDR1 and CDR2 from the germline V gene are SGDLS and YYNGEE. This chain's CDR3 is CASSPGWDRGAEAFF. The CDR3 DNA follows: TGTGCCAGCAGCCCCGGATGGGACAGGGGTGCTGAAGCTTTCTTT.

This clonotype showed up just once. The CDR3 is CASSLVAETLYEQYF. The CDR3 nucleotides read TGTGCCAGCAGCCTGGTGGCAGAGACTCTCTACGAGCAGTACTTC. The rearrangement joins TRBV7-9 to TRBJ2-7, with no clear D. Trimming took off 5 bases at V and 3 bases at J, with 17 bases between the two ends. Per the germline V gene, CDR1 is SEHNR and CDR2 is FQNEAQ (reference sequence). This CDR3 region has 15 residues.

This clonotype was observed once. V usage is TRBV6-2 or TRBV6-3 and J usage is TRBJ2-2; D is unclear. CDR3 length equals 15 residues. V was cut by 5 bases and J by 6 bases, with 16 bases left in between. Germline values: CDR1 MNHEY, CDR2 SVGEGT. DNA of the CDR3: TGTGCCAGCAGTCCCGGAATAGTACGGGCCGGGGAGCTGTTTTTT. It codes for CASSPGIVRAGELFF.